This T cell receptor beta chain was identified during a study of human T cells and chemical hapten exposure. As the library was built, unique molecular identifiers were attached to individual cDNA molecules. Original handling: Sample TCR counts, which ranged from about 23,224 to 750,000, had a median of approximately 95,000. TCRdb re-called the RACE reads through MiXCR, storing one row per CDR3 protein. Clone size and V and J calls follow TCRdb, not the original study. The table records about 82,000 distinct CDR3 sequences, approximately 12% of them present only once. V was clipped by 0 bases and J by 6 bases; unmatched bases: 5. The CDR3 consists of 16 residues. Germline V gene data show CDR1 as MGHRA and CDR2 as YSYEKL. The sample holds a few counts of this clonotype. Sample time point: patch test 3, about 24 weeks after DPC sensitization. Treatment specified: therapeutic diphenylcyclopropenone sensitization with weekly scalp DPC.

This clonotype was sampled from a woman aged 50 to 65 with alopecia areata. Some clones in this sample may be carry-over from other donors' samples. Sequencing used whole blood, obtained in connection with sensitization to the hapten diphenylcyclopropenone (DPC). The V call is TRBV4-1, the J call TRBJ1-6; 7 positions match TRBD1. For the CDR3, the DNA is TGCGCCAGCAGCCAAGATAGTGACAGGGCTAATTCACCCCTCCACTTT. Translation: CASSQDSDRANSPLHF.